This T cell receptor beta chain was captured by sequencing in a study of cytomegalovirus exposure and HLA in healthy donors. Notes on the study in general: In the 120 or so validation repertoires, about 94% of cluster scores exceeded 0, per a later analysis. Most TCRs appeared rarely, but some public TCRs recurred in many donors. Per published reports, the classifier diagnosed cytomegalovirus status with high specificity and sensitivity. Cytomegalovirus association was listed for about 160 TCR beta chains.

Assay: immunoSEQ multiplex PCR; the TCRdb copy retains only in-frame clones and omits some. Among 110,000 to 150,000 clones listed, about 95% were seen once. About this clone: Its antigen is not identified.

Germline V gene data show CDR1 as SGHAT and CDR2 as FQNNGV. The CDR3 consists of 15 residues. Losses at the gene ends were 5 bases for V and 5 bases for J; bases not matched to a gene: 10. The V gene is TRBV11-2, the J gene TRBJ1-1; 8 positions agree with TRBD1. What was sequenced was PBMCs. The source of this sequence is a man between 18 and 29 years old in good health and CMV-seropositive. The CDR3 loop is CASSTGGQVATEAFF. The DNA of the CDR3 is TGTGCCAGCAGCACGGGGGGACAGGTTGCTACTGAAGCTTTCTTT.